These 28 T cell receptor beta chains originate from one sample sequenced in a study of shared clonotypes between healthy human individuals. Clones were read by immunoSEQ multiplex PCR, and TCRdb kept only the in-frame ones, dropping some. The sample lists 2 million to 2.5 million clones; around 95% were seen once. The material sequenced was naive CD4+ T cells sorted from blood. Subset denoted: CD45RA+ positively selected. Source of these receptors: a man in his late teens or twenties in good health.

The chain has TRBV4-1 and TRBJ2-3; unclear D gene. The V end was cut by 0 bases, the J end by 6 bases, with 7 bases between. This CDR3 has 13 amino acids. From germline, CDR1 is MGHRA and CDR2 YSYEKL. The CDR3 here is CASSQEWVDTQYF. The CDR3 DNA sequence: TGCGCCAGCAGCCAAGAATGGGTGGATACGCAGTATTTT.

This CDR3 is CASSPTGNNQPQHF. The CDR3 DNA reads TGTGCCAGCAGCCCGACAGGGAACAATCAGCCCCAGCATTTT. The chain links TRBV6-5 to TRBJ1-5, with 7 bases lining up with TRBD1. Trimming took 6 bases from V and 3 from J; bases not matched to a gene: 5. This CDR3 is built from 14 residues. The germline V gene has CDR1 MNHEY and CDR2 SVGAGI.

V and J are TRBV7-2 and TRBJ2-2; D is ambiguous. In germline, CDR1 is SGHTA, CDR2 FQGNSA. The ends were cut back, 7 bases at V and 5 bases at J, with 8 bases in the middle. This CDR3 contains 12 residues. The CDR3 DNA reads TGTGCCAGCACGACGGATACCGGGGAGCTGTTTTTT. Translated, it gives CASTTDTGELFF. The whole variable domain, filled in from reference TRBV7-2 and TRBJ2-2, reads GAGVSQSPSNKVTEKGKDVELRCDPISGHTALYWYRQSLGQGLEFLIYFQGNSAPDKSGLPSDRFSAERTGGSVSTLTIQRTQQEDSAVYLCASTTDTGELFFGEGSRLTVL.

Here the CDR3 DNA reads TGTGCCAGCACCTCCGGACCGTCGGGTGAAGCTTTCTTT. Its protein is CASTSGPSGEAFF. The V gene is TRBV6-6, the J gene TRBJ1-1; no firm D call. CDR1 is MNHNY, CDR2 SVGAGI, per germline (reference sequence). The V end was cut by 7 bases, the J end by 7 bases, with 16 bases between. This CDR3 comprises 13 residues.

In regard to this clone: Other DNA sequences in the sample encode the same CDR3. The chain employs TRBV19 and TRBJ2-2; D is undetermined. The V gene's germline CDR1 is LNHDA and CDR2 SQIVND (reference sequence). Trimming removed 4 bases from V and 1 base from J, with 4 bases in between. The CDR3 runs 13 residues. In DNA, the CDR3 is TGTGCCAGTAGTAGTCAGAACACCGGGGAGCTGTTTTTT. It encodes CASSSQNTGELFF.

V is TRBV29-1 and J is TRBJ2-1, with a tentative D call TRBD1 (5 bases). CDR3 length: 15 residues. With 6 bases removed from V and 0 bases from J, the gap between germline ends came to 15 bases. Germline V gives CDR1 SQVTM, CDR2 ANQGSEA. In DNA form, the CDR3 reads TGCAGCGTGGTTATTCAGGGCGGCTCCTACAATGAGCAGTTCTTC. Translated: CSVVIQGGSYNEQFF.

The rearrangement uses TRBV4-3 and TRBJ1-5; D gene unclear. Trimming stripped 0 bases from V and 2 bases from J, with 8 bases between. The CDR3 has 15 amino acids. The germline CDR1 and CDR2 sequences are LGHNA and YSLEER. Here the CDR3 DNA reads TGCGCCAGCAGCCAAGAGCCCGGGGGCAATCAGCCCCAGCATTTT. This sequence encodes CASSQEPGGNQPQHF.

The chain combines TRBV2 with TRBJ1-3; 8 nucleotides align to TRBD1. The ends lost 7 bases at V and 0 bases at J; junction bases unmatched: 8. This CDR3 is 16 amino acids long. Germline CDR1 reads SNHLY; CDR2 reads FYNNEI. CDR3 protein: CASTGQATLSGNTIYF. DNA for the CDR3: TGTGCCAGCACGGGACAGGCGACCCTCTCTGGAAACACCATATATTTT.

The J gene is TRBJ2-2, the V gene TRBV7-2, with D maybe TRBD2 (6 bases). This CDR3 contains 14 residues. V lost 6 bases and J lost 3, with 11 bases in between. Germline V gives CDR1 SGHTA, CDR2 FQGNSA. CDR3 in DNA: TGTGCCAGCAGTCGGGGGATTCACACCGGGGAGCTGTTTTTT. This translates into CASSRGIHTGELFF.

J is TRBJ1-4 and V is TRBV5-1, with TRBD1 identical over 8 bases. CDR3 length: 15 residues. After removal of 0 bases from V and 5 bases from J, the junction contained 3 bases not matched to a gene. Germline CDR1 is SGHRS and CDR2 is YFSETQ. The CDR3 DNA reads as TGCGCCAGCAGCTTGGAGGGACAGGAAAATGAAAAACTGTTTTTT. This codes for CASSLEGQENEKLFF.

The chain employs TRBV30 and TRBJ2-1, with D unresolved. The CDR3 totals 13 residues. In germline, CDR1 is GTSNPN, CDR2 SVGIG (reference sequence). Trimming took 3 bases from V and 4 from J, leaving 10 bases between them. CDR3 nucleotides: TGTGCCTGGAGCCTATCCAGGTACAATGAGCAGTTCTTC. It encodes CAWSLSRYNEQFF.

The rearrangement joins TRBV30 to TRBJ2-1, with 8 bases identical to TRBD2. With V trimmed by 7 bases and J by 7 bases, 6 bases remained unmatched. Looked up from germline, CDR1 is GTSNPN and CDR2 is SVGIG (reference sequence). The CDR3 has 12 residues. CDR3 nucleotides: TGTGCCTATGAGCGGGAGAGAAATGAGCAGTTCTTC. The encoded protein is CAYERERNEQFF.

DNA for the CDR3: TGTGCCAGCACACGCGGGGGGGCGGAAAACATTCAGTACTTC. Translated: CASTRGGAENIQYF. The chain carries TRBV9 and TRBJ2-4; 9 bases are a match to TRBD2. This CDR3 comprises 14 residues. Trimming removed 6 bases from V and 5 bases from J; junction bases left unmatched: 6. Looked up from germline, CDR1 is SGDLS and CDR2 is YYNGEE. Full variable domain (outside the CDR3, taken from reference TRBV9 and TRBJ2-4): DSGVTQTPKHLITATGQRVTLRCSPRSGDLSVYWYQQSLDQGLQFLIQYYNGEERAKGNILERFSAQQFPDLHSELNLSSLELGDSALYFCASTRGGAENIQYFGAGTRLSVL.

The J gene is TRBJ2-7, the V gene TRBV18; possibly TRBD1 for D (6 bases). The V end lost 6 bases, the J end lost 4 bases, and 19 bases lay between the germline ends. Germline-derived CDR1 and CDR2 are KGHSH and LQKENI. CDR3 size: 15 residues. The CDR3 coding sequence is TGTGCCAGCTCGCCAATCCCCACAGGGACGTACGAGCAGTACTTC. Encoded protein: CASSPIPTGTYEQYF.

The genes are TRBV28 and TRBJ2-4; D unresolved. V was trimmed by 4 bases and J by 0 bases, leaving 13 bases between them. This CDR3 is built from 16 residues. Germline CDR1 is MDHEN and CDR2 is SYDVKM. CDR3 nucleotide sequence: TGTGCCAGCAGTTCTGGTGAAGTACTAGCCAAAAACATTCAGTACTTC. Encoded protein: CASSSGEVLAKNIQYF.

V gene TRBV10-3 combines with J gene TRBJ1-1; the match to TRBD1 covers 8 bases. V trimming: 4 bases; J trimming: 0 bases; junction bases outside the gene matches: 10. The germline V gene encodes CDR1 ENHRY and CDR2 SYGVKD. The CDR3 has 17 amino acids. CDR3 in amino acids: CAISVGTGGAMNTEAFF. The CDR3 DNA follows: TGTGCCATCAGTGTAGGGACAGGCGGGGCGATGAACACTGAAGCTTTCTTT.

The chain uses TRBV15 and TRBJ1-5, with D unclear. CDR1 is LNHNV and CDR2 is YYDKDF in the germline V gene (reference sequence). V lost 1 base and J 2 bases, leaving 9 bases between the germline ends. The CDR3 length is 15 residues. In DNA, the CDR3 is TGTGCCACCAGCAGAGTAGGGTTTGGCAATCAGCCCCAGCATTTT. It translates to CATSRVGFGNQPQHF.

This sequence joins TRBV11-2 and TRBJ1-1, with no clear D. Looked up from germline, CDR1 is SGHAT and CDR2 is FQNNGV. This CDR3 is built from 14 residues. Trimming cost V 5 bases and J 1 base, with 11 bases left between them. As DNA, the CDR3 is TGTGCCAGCAGCCCAGGAGACAAGAACACTGAAGCTTTCTTT. This translates into CASSPGDKNTEAFF.

J is TRBJ2-3 and V is TRBV27; D is possibly TRBD1 (6 bases). The CDR3 has 12 residues. The V gene's germline CDR1 is MNHEY and CDR2 SMNVEV (reference sequence). V lost 5 bases, J lost 7 bases, and 10 bases lay in between. The CDR3: CASSGDIHTQYF. The CDR3 coding sequence is TGTGCCAGCAGTGGGGACATCCATACGCAGTATTTT.

J is TRBJ2-1 and V is TRBV11-2, with TRBD2 matching 7 bases. J gave up 3 bases and V 4 bases, and 9 bases lay outside the gene matches. Germline-derived CDR1 and CDR2 are SGHAT and FQNNGV. The CDR3 has 16 amino acids. CDR3 bases: TGTGCCAGCAGCTCCCTCGGCGGGGGTTACTACAATGAGCAGTTCTTC. The encoded protein is CASSSLGGGYYNEQFF.

The chain couples TRBV18 to TRBJ2-3; TRBD1 or TRBD2 may be the D gene (6 bases each). The CDR3 is made up of 16 amino acids. V dropped 1 base and J dropped 2 bases, with 13 bases sitting between them. Germline V gene data show CDR1 as KGHSH and CDR2 as LQKENI. This CDR3 is CASSPQGGGATDTQYF. The CDR3 DNA follows: TGTGCCAGCTCACCACAGGGGGGTGGAGCCACAGATACGCAGTATTTT.

This chain uses TRBV30 with TRBJ1-2; D is possibly TRBD1 (5 bases). In germline, CDR1 is GTSNPN, CDR2 SVGIG (reference sequence). CDR3 size: 14 residues. V lost 0 bases to trimming and J lost 4 bases, with 12 bases between them. The CDR3 here is CAWSVQARIYGYTF. CDR3 sequence (DNA): TGTGCCTGGAGTGTACAGGCCCGAATCTATGGCTACACCTTC. Full variable domain (remainder filled in from reference TRBV30 and TRBJ1-2): SQTIHQWPATLVQPVGSPLSLECTVEGTSNPNLYWYRQAAGRGLQLLFYSVGIGQISSEVPQNLSASRPQDRQFILSSKKLLLSDSGFYLCAWSVQARIYGYTFGSGTRLTVV.

The CDR3 sequence is CASSLRSGGVGIDTQYF. Written as DNA, the CDR3 is TGTGCCAGCAGCTTGCGCAGTGGCGGGGTGGGTATAGATACGCAGTATTTT. The chain combines TRBV7-9 with TRBJ2-3, with D possibly being TRBD2 (6 bases). Germline V gives CDR1 SEHNR, CDR2 FQNEAQ (reference sequence). The CDR3 runs 17 residues. V was pared by 3 bases and J by 5 bases, with 21 bases between.

This chain links TRBV18 with TRBJ2-1; tentative D call: TRBD1 (6 bases). Trimming pared 3 bases from V and 0 bases from J, leaving 21 bases between. Germline CDR1 and CDR2: KGHSH and LQKENI. The CDR3 has 19 residues. CDR3 protein: CASSPSGKGVFSSYNEQFF. DNA of the CDR3: TGTGCCAGCTCACCGAGTGGAAAGGGGGTATTCAGCTCCTACAATGAGCAGTTCTTC.

Worth noting for this clone: The sample carries other DNA sequences with the same CDR3. The V gene is TRBV5-1, the J gene TRBJ1-5; no clear D gene. V shed 0 bases and J shed 5 bases, with 6 bases lying between them. Germline-derived CDR1 and CDR2 are SGHRS and YFSETQ. The CDR3 is 13 amino acids. CDR3 nucleotide sequence: TGCGCCAGCAGCTTGGGCGTGGATCAGCCCCAGCATTTT. Residues: CASSLGVDQPQHF.

Here the CDR3 reads CASSPMTGTYSGNTIYF. In DNA, the CDR3 is TGTGCCAGCTCACCAATGACAGGAACTTACTCTGGAAACACCATATATTTT. This chain links TRBV18 with TRBJ1-3; possibly TRBD1 for D (6 bases). This CDR3 region has 17 residues. The V end was cut by 2 bases, the J end by 0 bases, with 14 bases between. Per the germline V gene, CDR1 is KGHSH and CDR2 is LQKENI.

This clone has a single count. The chain recombines TRBV18 with TRBJ2-7, with 10 bases matching TRBD1. Germline V gives CDR1 KGHSH, CDR2 LQKENI. Unmatched junction bases numbered 9, after V lost 5 bases and J lost 5 bases. The CDR3 has 15 amino acids. The DNA of the CDR3 is TGTGCCAGCTCATCCGCCCGCGGACAGGGGGACGAGCAGTACTTC. Translated, it gives CASSSARGQGDEQYF.

J is TRBJ1-5 and V is TRBV7-6; 10 bases are a match to TRBD1. Per germline, CDR1 SGHVS and CDR2 FNYEAQ. J gave up 4 bases and V 5 bases, and 14 bases lay outside the gene matches. This CDR3 is built from 18 residues. This CDR3 reads CASSAESPGQGINQPQHF. The CDR3 region has the DNA TGTGCCAGCAGCGCAGAGAGTCCGGGACAGGGGATAAATCAGCCCCAGCATTTT. Supplemented by reference TRBV7-6 and TRBJ1-5, the full variable domain reads GAGVSQSPRYKVTKRGQDVALRCDPISGHVSLYWYRQALGQGPEFLTYFNYEAQQDKSGLPNDRFSAERPEGSISTLTIQRTEQRDSAMYRCASSAESPGQGINQPQHFGDGTRLSIL.